These T cell receptor beta chains were read from a single sample in a study of Graves' ophthalmopathy and Graves' hyperthyroidism. Each CDR3 protein is one row after TCRdb ran MiXCR on the multiplex PCR reads. The sample contains over 150,000 distinct CDR3 sequences, approximately 40% of which appear only once. The sequencing sample was made of peripheral blood. The origin of the receptors is a woman aged 40-49 years with Graves' ophthalmopathy. The CDR3 runs from the conserved cysteine through the conserved F or W. D genes are given only for firm matches. Some rows mark clone size as missing; the rest say once, few, many or name a class of expanded clone.

size	J	V	D	DNA	CDR3
many	TRBJ2-7	TRBV9	NA	TGTGCCAGCAGCGTAGATGTCGGGAGCGAGCAGTACTTC	CASSVDVGSEQYF
many	TRBJ1-2	TRBV29-1	NA	TGCAGCGTTGACGCAAATAACTATGGCTACACCTTC	CSVDANNYGYTF
NA	TRBJ2-7	TRBV6-1	TRBD2	TGTGCCAGCAGTCCAGAAGCGGGAGGGCCGGGCGAGCAGTACTTC	CASSPEAGGPGEQYF
many	TRBJ1-2	TRBV12-3/TRBV12-4	NA	TGTGCCAGCAGTCCCGGGGGAGGGCTGAAGGGCTACACCTTC	CASSPGGGLKGYTF
NA	TRBJ2-7	TRBV27	TRBD1	TGTGCCAGCAGCTATGCCCCCGACAGGGGATTCTACGAGCAGTACTTC	CASSYAPDRGFYEQYF
NA	TRBJ2-7	TRBV6-1	TRBD1	TGTGCCAGCAGTCAAAGATACAGGGGGAGGAGTGACGAGCAGTACTTC	CASSQRYRGRSDEQYF
many	TRBJ1-3	TRBV7-3	TRBD1	TGTGCCAGCAGCTTAAGGAGACAGGGTATCCCACAGCTTGGAAACACCATATATTTT	CASSLRRQGIPQLGNTIYF
once	TRBJ2-7	TRBV20-1	NA	TGCAGTGCTAGCCCCTCCCTAAGGGAGCAGTACTTC	CSASPSLREQYF
NA	TRBJ1-1	TRBV6-1	NA	TGTGCCAGCAGGCGGAGGGGGACTGAAGCTTTCTTT	CASRRRGTEAFF
once	TRBJ2-7	TRBV6-5	NA	TGTGCCAGCAGTTACGGCAGGGGAGAGTCCTACGAGCAGTACTTC	CASSYGRGESYEQYF
NA	TRBJ1-2	TRBV9	NA	TGTGCCAGCAGACAGGGATCCTTTCTTGGCTACACCTTC	CASRQGSFLGYTF
many	TRBJ1-1	TRBV7-9	NA	TGTGCCAGCAGCTTAGGGAGTATGTACCGGGCTGAAGCTTTCTTT	CASSLGSMYRAEAFF
NA	TRBJ2-2	TRBV12-3/TRBV12-4	NA	TGTGCCAGCAGAGCGGACAGTTTAGGGGAGCTGTTTTTT	CASRADSLGELFF
many	TRBJ2-7	TRBV11-2	TRBD1	TGTGCCAGCAGCCCCCGGGACAGGGGGCCTTCCGAGCAGTACTTC	CASSPRDRGPSEQYF
NA	TRBJ1-2	TRBV6-5	NA	TGTGCCAGCAGTTACAGACAGGCGGACTATGGCTACACCTTC	CASSYRQADYGYTF
many	TRBJ1-1	TRBV11-1	TRBD1	TGTGCCAGCAGCCGCCCTACAGGGGCCGGCACTGAAGCTTTCTTT	CASSRPTGAGTEAFF
once	TRBJ2-7	TRBV7-8	TRBD1	TGTGCCAGCAGCTTCGACGACAGGGTCGATTCAGGCGAGCAGTACTTC	CASSFDDRVDSGEQYF
many	TRBJ1-1	TRBV5-1	NA	TGCGCCAGCAGCACCCAACCCCGAGAGGATGGAACTGAAGCTTTCTTT	CASSTQPREDGTEAFF
many	TRBJ2-2	TRBV12-5	NA	TGTGCTAGCGCTGTTGGGTCCGTGGGCACCGGGGAGCTGTTTTTT	CASAVGSVGTGELFF
few	TRBJ1-2	TRBV12-3/TRBV12-4	TRBD1	TGTGCCAGCACCCCGGGACAGGTTTATGGCTACACCTTC	CASTPGQVYGYTF
few	TRBJ1-2	TRBV6-5	TRBD1	TGTGCCAGCAGTTACACCCGGGACAGGGGAGGCTATGGCTACACCTTC	CASSYTRDRGGYGYTF
many	TRBJ1-5	TRBV5-1	NA	TGCGCCAGCAGCGTACAGGGCTATAGCAATCAGCCCCAGCATTTT	CASSVQGYSNQPQHF
NA	TRBJ2-5	TRBV10-3	NA	TGTGCCATCCGCGCCCGGGACTCACAAGAGACCCAGTACTTC	CAIRARDSQETQYF
few	TRBJ1-1	TRBV6-2/TRBV6-3	NA	TGTGCCAGCAGTTATAAGGACAACAGGGAAGCTTTCTTT	CASSYKDNREAFF
NA	TRBJ1-5	TRBV28	TRBD1	TGTGCCAGCAGTGACAGGGTCCAGCCCCACTATTTT	CASSDRVQPHYF
many	TRBJ1-1	TRBV30	NA	TGTGCCTGGGTTTATCTGGGACGTGAAGCTTTCTTT	CAWVYLGREAFF
many	TRBJ1-1	TRBV20-1	TRBD1	TGCAGTGCCTGGAATGTTATAAGCAGGGGGTTTAGTGGGACTGAAGCTTTCTTT	CSAWNVISRGFSGTEAFF
many	TRBJ2-7	TRBV6-2/TRBV6-3	NA	TGTGCCAGCACTACAACACCATTTCCCTACGAGCAGTACTTC	CASTTTPFPYEQYF
NA	TRBJ2-5	TRBV28	TRBD2	TGTGCCAGCAAGGGCCCTCGGGCCATCCCCGGGGGGGGAGAGACCCAGTACTTC	CASKGPRAIPGGGETQYF
few	TRBJ2-7	TRBV28	NA	TGTGCCAGCAGTTTTCCAGGGCCATACGAGCAGTACTTC	CASSFPGPYEQYF
many	TRBJ2-7	TRBV9	NA	TGTGCCAGCAGCGCCGGCCCGGAGACAGTCTACGAGCAGTACTTC	CASSAGPETVYEQYF
few	TRBJ2-5	TRBV27	TRBD1	TGTGCCAGCAGTCCCCTATGGACAGGGGGAAGGGAGACCCAGTACTTC	CASSPLWTGGRETQYF
NA	TRBJ2-5	TRBV11-1	NA	TGTGTCAGCAGCTCAAGGCCTCAGCGGAGAACGAAAGAGACCCGGTACTTC	CVSSSRPQRRTKETRYF
few	TRBJ1-5	TRBV2	NA	TGTGCCAGCAGTGGGGGTCTTGATCAGCCCCAGCATTTT	CASSGGLDQPQHF
NA	TRBJ1-2	TRBV28	TRBD1	TGTGCCAGCAGTTCCACGGACAGGTTCTACACCTTC	CASSSTDRFYTF
NA	TRBJ2-2	TRBV24-1	NA	TGTGCCACCAGTGATCTACGACTAGGGGAGCTGTTTTTT	CATSDLRLGELFF
many	TRBJ2-6	TRBV6-1	NA	TGTGCCAGCAGTGAAGATCCAGGGCCCCGTTCTGGGGCCAACGTCCTGACTTTC	CASSEDPGPRSGANVLTF
many	TRBJ2-6	TRBV7-9	NA	TGTGCCAGCAGCCCGACAGACTCTGGGGCCAACGTCCTGACTTTC	CASSPTDSGANVLTF
many	TRBJ1-5	TRBV6-2/TRBV6-3	TRBD1	TGTGCCAGCAGTCAGACAGGGGGGAATCAGCCCCAGCATTTT	CASSQTGGNQPQHF
many	TRBJ2-2	TRBV12-3/TRBV12-4	TRBD2	TGTGCCAGCAGAATGACTAGCCGCACCGGGGAGCTGTTTTTT	CASRMTSRTGELFF
NA	TRBJ1-1	TRBV7-3	NA	TGTGCCAGCAGCCCAGGCCCAGGGACGGGGGGCACTGAAGCTTTCTTT	CASSPGPGTGGTEAFF
few	TRBJ1-1	TRBV12-3/TRBV12-4	NA	TGTGCCAGCAGTCCAGGATGGAACACTGAAGCTTTCTTT	CASSPGWNTEAFF
few	TRBJ1-1	TRBV6-1	TRBD1	TGTGCCAGCACGGGACAGGGGGCGAGGATGAACACTGAAGCTTTCTTT	CASTGQGARMNTEAFF
NA	TRBJ1-2	TRBV12-3/TRBV12-4	NA	TGTGCCAGCAGTTTACCGCTATCGAAGGGCTACACCTTC	CASSLPLSKGYTF
once	TRBJ2-6	TRBV28	NA	TGTGCCAGCAGTTACTCCCCGGTACCACATCCTTCTGGGGCCAACGTCCTGACTTTC	CASSYSPVPHPSGANVLTF
NA	TRBJ2-7	TRBV27	TRBD1	TGTGCCAGCAGTTTGTCGACAGGGGAAATCTACGAGCAGTACTTC	CASSLSTGEIYEQYF
NA	TRBJ1-2	TRBV20-1	NA	TGCAGTGCTAGTCGCGGTTATGGCTACACCTTC	CSASRGYGYTF
many	TRBJ1-3	TRBV28	NA	TGTGCCAGCAGTTTATTGGCGGGAACCATATATTTT	CASSLLAGTIYF